Ten or more counts support the clone carrying this T cell receptor (beta chain). This sample is drawn from a study of blood T cells in healthy people across ages. The V segment lost 7 bases and the J segment 1 base; nucleotides outside the gene matches: 2. Germline CDR1 reads SQVTM; CDR2 reads ANQGSEA. The CDR3 loop spans 12 amino acids. Combining a sample-barcoded 5' primer with a J-beta primer mix, a second PCR ran for 7 to 11 cycles. TCRdb recomputed calls from the 5' RACE reads with MiXCR, one row per CDR3 protein. This sample has some 320,000 distinct CDR3 sequences, with about 25% found just once.

The receptor comes from a woman between 65 and 79 years old in good health. Material for sequencing was blood. The chain uses TRBV29-1 and TRBJ2-5; TRBD1 matches 8 bases. The CDR3 DNA reads TGCAGCGCCACAGGGGGCCAAGAGACCCAGTACTTC. Its translation: CSATGGQETQYF. The full variable domain, rest sourced from reference TRBV29-1 and TRBJ2-5, is SAVISQKPSRDICQRGTSLTIQCQVDSQVTMMFWYRQQPGQSLTLIATANQGSEATYESGFVIDKFPISRPNLTFSTLTVSNMSPEDSSIYLCSATGGQETQYFGPGTRLLVL.